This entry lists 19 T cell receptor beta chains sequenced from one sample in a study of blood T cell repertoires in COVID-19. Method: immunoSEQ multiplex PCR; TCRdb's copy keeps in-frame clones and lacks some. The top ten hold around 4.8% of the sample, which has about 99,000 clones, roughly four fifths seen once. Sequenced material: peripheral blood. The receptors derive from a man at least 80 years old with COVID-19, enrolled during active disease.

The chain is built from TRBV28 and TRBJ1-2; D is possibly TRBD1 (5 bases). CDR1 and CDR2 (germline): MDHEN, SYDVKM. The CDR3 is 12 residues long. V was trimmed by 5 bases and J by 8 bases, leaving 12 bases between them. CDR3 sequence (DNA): TGTGCCAGCAGTAAAATCACAGGCGGCTACACCTTC. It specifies CASSKITGGYTF.

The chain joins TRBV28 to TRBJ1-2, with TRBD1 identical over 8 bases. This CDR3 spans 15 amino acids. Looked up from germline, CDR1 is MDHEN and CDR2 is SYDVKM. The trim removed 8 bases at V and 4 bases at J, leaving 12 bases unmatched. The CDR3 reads CASGSGQGYFYGYTF. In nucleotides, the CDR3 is TGTGCCAGCGGCAGCGGACAGGGATATTTCTATGGCTACACCTTC.

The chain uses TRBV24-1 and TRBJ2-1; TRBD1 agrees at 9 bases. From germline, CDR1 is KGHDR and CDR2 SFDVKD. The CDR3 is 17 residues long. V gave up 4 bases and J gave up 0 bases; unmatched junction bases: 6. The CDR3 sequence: CATSEDKQGASYNEQFF. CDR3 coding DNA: TGTGCCACCAGTGAGGATAAACAGGGGGCCTCCTACAATGAGCAGTTCTTC.

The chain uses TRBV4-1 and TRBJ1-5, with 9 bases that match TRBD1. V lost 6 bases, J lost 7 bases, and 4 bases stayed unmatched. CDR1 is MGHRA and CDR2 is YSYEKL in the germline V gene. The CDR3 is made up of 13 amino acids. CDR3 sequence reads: CASRGTGQQPQHF. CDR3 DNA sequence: TGCGCCAGCAGAGGGACAGGGCAACAGCCCCAGCATTTT.

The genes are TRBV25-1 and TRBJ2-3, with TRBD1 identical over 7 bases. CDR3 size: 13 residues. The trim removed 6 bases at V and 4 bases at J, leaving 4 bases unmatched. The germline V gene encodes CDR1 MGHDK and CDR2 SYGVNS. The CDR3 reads CASSDRVSDTQYF. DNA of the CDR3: TGTGCCAGCAGCGACAGGGTATCAGATACGCAGTATTTT.

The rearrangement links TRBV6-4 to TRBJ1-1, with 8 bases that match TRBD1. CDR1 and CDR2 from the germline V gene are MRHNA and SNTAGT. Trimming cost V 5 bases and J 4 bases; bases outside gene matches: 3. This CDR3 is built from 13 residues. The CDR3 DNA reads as TGTGCCAGCAGTCTAACAGGGGGCACTGAAGCTTTCTTT. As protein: CASSLTGGTEAFF.

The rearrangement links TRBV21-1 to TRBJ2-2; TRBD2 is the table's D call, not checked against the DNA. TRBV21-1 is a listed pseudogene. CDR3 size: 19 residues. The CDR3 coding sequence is TGTGCCAGCAGCGGCCCCGGGACTAGCGGGAGCGGTGGCACCGGGGAGCTGTTTTTT. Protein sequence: CASSGPGTSGSGGTGELFF.

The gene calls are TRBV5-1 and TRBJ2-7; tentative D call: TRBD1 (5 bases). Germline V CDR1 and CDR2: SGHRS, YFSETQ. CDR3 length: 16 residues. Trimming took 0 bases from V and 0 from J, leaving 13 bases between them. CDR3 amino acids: CASSLVPDSTSYEQYF. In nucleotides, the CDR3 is TGCGCCAGCAGCTTGGTGCCTGACAGTACCTCCTACGAGCAGTACTTC.

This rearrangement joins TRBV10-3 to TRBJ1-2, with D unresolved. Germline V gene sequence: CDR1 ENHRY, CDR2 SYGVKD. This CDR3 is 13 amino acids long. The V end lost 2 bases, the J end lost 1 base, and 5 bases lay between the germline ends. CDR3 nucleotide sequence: TGTGCCATCAGTGAGCCTTATAACTATGGCTACACCTTC. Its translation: CAISEPYNYGYTF.

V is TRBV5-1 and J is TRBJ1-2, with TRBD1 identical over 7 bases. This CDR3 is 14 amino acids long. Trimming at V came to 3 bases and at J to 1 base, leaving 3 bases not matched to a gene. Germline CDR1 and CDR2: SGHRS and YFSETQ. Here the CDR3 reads CASSSGTDNYGYTF. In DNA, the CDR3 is TGCGCCAGCAGCTCGGGGACAGATAACTATGGCTACACCTTC. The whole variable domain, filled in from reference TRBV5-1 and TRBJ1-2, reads KAGVTQTPRYLIKTRGQQVTLSCSPISGHRSVSWYQQTPGQGLQFLFEYFSETQRNKGNFPGRFSGRQFSNSRSEMNVSTLELGDSALYLCASSSGTDNYGYTFGSGTRLTVV.

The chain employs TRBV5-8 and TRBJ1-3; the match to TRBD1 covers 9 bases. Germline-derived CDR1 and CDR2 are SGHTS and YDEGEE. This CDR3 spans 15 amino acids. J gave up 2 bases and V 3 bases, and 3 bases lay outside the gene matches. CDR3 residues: CASSWGTGTGNTIYF. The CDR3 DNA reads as TGTGCCAGCAGCTGGGGGACAGGGACTGGAAACACCATATATTTT.

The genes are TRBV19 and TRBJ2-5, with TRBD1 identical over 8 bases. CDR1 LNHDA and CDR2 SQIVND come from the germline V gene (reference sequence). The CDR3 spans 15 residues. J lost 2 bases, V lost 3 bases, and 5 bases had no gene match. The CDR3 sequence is CASSIRTGYQETQYF. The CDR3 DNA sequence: TGTGCCAGTAGTATTAGGACAGGGTATCAAGAGACCCAGTACTTC.

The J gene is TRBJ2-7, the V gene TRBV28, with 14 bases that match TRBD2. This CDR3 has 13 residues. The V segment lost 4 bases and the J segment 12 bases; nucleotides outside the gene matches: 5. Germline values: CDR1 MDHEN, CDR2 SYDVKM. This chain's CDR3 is CASSSGLAGVRYF. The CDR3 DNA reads TGTGCCAGCAGTTCGGGACTAGCGGGAGTACGGTACTTC.

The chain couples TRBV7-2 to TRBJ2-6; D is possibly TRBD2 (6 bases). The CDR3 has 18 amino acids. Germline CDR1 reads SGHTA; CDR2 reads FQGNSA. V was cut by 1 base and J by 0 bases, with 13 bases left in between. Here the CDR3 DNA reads TGTGCCAGCAGCTTAGGGCTAGCGCGACGCTCTGGGGCCAACGTCCTGACTTTC. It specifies CASSLGLARRSGANVLTF.

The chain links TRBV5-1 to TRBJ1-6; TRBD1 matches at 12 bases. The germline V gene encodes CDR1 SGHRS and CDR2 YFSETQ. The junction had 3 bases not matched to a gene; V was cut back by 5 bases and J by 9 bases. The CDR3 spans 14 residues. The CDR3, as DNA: TGCGCCAGCAGGGAGGGACAGGGGGCTTCACCCCTCCACTTT. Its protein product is CASREGQGASPLHF.

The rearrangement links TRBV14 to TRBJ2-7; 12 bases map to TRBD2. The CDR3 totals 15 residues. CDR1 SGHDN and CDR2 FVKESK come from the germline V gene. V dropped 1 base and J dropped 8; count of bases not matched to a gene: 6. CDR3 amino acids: CASSQGLAGAAKQYF. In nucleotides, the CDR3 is TGTGCCAGCAGCCAAGGACTAGCGGGAGCGGCCAAGCAGTACTTC. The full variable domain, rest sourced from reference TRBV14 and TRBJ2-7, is EAGVTQFPSHSVIEKGQTVTLRCDPISGHDNLYWYRRVMGKEIKFLLHFVKESKQDESGMPNNRFLAERTGGTYSTLKVQPAELEDSGVYFCASSQGLAGAAKQYFGPGTRLTVT.

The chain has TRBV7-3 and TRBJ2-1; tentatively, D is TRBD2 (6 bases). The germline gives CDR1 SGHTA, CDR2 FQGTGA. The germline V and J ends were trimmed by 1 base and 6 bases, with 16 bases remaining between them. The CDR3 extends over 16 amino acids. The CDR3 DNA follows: TGTGCCAGCAGCTTAAGTGGCCGAGCGGGCCTCAATGAGCAGTTCTTC. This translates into CASSLSGRAGLNEQFF. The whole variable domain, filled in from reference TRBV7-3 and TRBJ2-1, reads GAGVSQTPSNKVTEKGKYVELRCDPISGHTALYWYRQSLGQGPEFLIYFQGTGAADDSGLPNDRFFAVRPEGSVSTLKIQRTERGDSAVYLCASSLSGRAGLNEQFFGPGTRLTVL.

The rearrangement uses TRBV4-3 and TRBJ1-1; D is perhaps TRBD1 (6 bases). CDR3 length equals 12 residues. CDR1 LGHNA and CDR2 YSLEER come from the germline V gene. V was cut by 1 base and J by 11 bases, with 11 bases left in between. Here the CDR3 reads CASSQGGQRAFF. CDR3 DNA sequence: TGCGCCAGCAGCCAAGGGGGGCAAAGGGCTTTCTTT.

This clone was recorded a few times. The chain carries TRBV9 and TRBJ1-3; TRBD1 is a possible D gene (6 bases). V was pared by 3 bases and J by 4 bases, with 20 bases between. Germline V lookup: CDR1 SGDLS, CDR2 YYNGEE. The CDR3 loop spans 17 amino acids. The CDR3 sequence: CASSGQSLIGQGNTIYF. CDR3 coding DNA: TGTGCCAGCAGCGGACAAAGTCTAATAGGACAGGGAAACACCATATATTTT.